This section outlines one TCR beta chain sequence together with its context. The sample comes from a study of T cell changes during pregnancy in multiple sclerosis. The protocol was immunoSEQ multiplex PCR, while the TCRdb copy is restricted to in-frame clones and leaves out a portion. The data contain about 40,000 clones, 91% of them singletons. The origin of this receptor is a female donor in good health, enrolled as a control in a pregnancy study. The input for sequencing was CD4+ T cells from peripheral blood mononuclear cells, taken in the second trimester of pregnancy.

The CDR3: CASRTSGVVGTDTQYF. In DNA, the CDR3 is TGCGCCAGCAGGACTAGCGGGGTAGTCGGCACAGATACGCAGTATTTT. The chain employs TRBV5-1 and TRBJ2-3; the match to TRBD2 covers 11 bases. In germline, CDR1 is SGHRS, CDR2 YFSETQ. Germline trimming cut 5 bases from V and 1 base from J; bases unmatched to any gene: 6. This CDR3 is 16 amino acids long.